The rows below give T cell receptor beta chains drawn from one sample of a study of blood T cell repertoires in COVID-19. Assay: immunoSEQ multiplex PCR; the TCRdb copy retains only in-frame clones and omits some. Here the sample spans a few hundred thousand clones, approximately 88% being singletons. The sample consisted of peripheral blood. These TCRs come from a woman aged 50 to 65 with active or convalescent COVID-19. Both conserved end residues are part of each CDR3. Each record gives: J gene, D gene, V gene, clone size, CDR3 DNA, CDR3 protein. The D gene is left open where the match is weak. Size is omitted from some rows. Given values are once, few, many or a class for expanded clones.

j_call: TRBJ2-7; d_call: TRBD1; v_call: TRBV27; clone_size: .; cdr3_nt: TGTGCCAGCAGCCCCGGGACAGCCACTACCTACGAGCAGTACTTC; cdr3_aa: CASSPGTATTYEQYF
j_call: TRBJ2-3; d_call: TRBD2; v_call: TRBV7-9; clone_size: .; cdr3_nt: TGTGCCAGCAGCCCGGGACTAGCGGGGGATGCGAATACGCAGTATTTT; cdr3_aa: CASSPGLAGDANTQYF
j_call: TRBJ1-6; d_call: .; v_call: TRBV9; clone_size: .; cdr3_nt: TGTGCCAGCAGTTCCGGGGGGCTTGTATCACCCCTCCACTTT; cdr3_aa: CASSSGGLVSPLHF
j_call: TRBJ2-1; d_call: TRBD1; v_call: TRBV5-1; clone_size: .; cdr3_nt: TGCGCCAGCGCCCTAGGGGGACAGGGCCTAAATGAGCAGTTCTTC; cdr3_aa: CASALGGQGLNEQFF
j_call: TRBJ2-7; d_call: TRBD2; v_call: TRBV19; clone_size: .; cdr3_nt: TGTGCCAGTAGTATTTTTGTGGCCGGGACTAGCGGACCTGAGAGCTCCTACGAGCAGTACTTC; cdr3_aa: CASSIFVAGTSGPESSYEQYF
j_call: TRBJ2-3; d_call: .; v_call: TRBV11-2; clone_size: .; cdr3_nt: TGTGCCAGCAGCTTAGGCGGGATGGTAAATACGCAGTATTTT; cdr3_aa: CASSLGGMVNTQYF
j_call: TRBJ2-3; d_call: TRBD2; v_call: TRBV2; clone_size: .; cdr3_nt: TGTGCCAGCAGGGTGACGACTAGCGGATACACAGATACGCAGTATTTT; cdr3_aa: CASRVTTSGYTDTQYF
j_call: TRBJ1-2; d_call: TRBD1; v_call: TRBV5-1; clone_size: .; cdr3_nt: TGCGCCAGCAGCTTGGCAGGACAGGGGCGTGGCTACACCTTC; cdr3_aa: CASSLAGQGRGYTF
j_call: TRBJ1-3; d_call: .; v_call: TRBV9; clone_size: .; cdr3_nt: TGTGCCAGCAGCCCGCGGGGGAGGAACTCTGGAAACACCATATATTTT; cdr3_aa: CASSPRGRNSGNTIYF
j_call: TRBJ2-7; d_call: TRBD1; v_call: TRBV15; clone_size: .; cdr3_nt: TGTGCCACCAGCCGAGTAGGACAGGCCGCCGAGCAGTACTTC; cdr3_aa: CATSRVGQAAEQYF
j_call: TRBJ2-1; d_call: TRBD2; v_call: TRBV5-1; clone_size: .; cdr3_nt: TGCGCCAGCAGGGTCGAACGGACTAGCGGTTCGAGGACCTACAATGAGCAGTTCTTC; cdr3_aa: CASRVERTSGSRTYNEQFF
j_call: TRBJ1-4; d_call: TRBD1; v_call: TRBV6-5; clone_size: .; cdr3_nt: TGTGCCAGCAGGTCGACAGGGGGCGGTGAAAAACTGTTTTTT; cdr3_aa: CASRSTGGGEKLFF
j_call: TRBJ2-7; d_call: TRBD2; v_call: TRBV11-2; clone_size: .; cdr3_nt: TGTGCCAGCAGAGGACTAGCCACCTACGAGCAGTACTTC; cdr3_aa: CASRGLATYEQYF
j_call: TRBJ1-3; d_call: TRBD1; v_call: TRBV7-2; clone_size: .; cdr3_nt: TGTGCCAGCAGCTTTACCGGGACAGGGGTTGGAAACACCATATATTTT; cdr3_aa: CASSFTGTGVGNTIYF
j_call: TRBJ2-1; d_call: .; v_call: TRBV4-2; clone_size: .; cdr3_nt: TGTGCCAGCAGCCAAGAGGAGTCCTACATTAATGAGCAGTTCTTC; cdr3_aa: CASSQEESYINEQFF
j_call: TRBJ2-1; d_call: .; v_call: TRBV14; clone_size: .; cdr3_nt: TGTGCCAGCAGCCACGCGGGAACTGGGGACAATGAGCAGTTCTTC; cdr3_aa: CASSHAGTGDNEQFF
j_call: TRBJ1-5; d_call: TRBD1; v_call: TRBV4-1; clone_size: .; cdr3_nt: TGCGCCAGCAGCCAAGACGGTAAAGGGGGCCCGGGTCAGCCCCAGCATTTT; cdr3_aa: CASSQDGKGGPGQPQHF
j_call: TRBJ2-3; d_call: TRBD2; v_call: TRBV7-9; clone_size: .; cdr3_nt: TGTGCCAGCAGCTTAGCGCAGGGACTAGCGGATGTGGGGGATACGCAGTATTTT; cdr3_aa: CASSLAQGLADVGDTQYF
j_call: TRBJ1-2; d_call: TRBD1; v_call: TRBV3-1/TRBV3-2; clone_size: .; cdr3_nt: TGTGCCAGCAGCCCCTGGCCGGGACAGGAGTATGGCTACACCTTC; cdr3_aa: CASSPWPGQEYGYTF
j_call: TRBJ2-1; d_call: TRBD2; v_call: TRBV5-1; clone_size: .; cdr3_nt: TGCGCCAGCAGCGCACCTCCGGGACTAGCGGACAATGAGCAGTTCTTC; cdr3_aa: CASSAPPGLADNEQFF
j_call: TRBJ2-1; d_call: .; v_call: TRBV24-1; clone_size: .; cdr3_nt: TGTGCCACCAGTGTACCGCCGGACAGTTCCCACAATGAGCAGTTCTTC; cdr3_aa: CATSVPPDSSHNEQFF
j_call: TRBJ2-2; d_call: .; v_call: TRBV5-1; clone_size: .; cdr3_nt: TGCGCCAGCAGCTTGTCAGGGATGAACACCGGGGAGCTGTTTTTT; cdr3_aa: CASSLSGMNTGELFF
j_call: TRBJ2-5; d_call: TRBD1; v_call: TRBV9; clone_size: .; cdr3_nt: TGTGCCAGCAGCGTTATCGACAGGGCTCAAGAGACCCAGTACTTC; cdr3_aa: CASSVIDRAQETQYF
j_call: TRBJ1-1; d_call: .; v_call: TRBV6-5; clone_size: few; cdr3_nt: TGTGCCAGCAGGCTACGTAGATTCATGAACACTGAAGCTTTCTTT; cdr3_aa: CASRLRRFMNTEAFF
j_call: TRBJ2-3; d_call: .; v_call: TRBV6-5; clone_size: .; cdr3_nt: TGTGCCAGCAGGAGGGACTTTAGCACAGATACGCAGTATTTT; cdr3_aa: CASRRDFSTDTQYF
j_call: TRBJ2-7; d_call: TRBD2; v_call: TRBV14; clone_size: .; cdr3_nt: TGTGCCAGCAGCCAAGTGTTAGCGGGAGCCGAGCAGTACTTC; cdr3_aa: CASSQVLAGAEQYF
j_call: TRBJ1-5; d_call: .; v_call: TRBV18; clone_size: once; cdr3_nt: TGTGCCAGCTCACCACCCGGAGTGAACAATCAGCCCCAGCATTTT; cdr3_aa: CASSPPGVNNQPQHF
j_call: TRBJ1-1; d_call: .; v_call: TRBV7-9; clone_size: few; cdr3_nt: TGTGCCAGCAGCTTTCAGGGTCTGAGAACGACTGAAGCTTTCTTT; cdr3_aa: CASSFQGLRTTEAFF
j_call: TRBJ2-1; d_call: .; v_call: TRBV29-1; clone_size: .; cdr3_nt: TGCAGCGTTGAAGTAGCGGCAACGAGCTCCTACAATGAGCAGTTCTTC; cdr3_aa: CSVEVAATSSYNEQFF
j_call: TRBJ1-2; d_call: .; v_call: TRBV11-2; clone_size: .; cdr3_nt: TGTGCCAGCAGCTCACTCCGGGACACGCTCTATGGCTACACCTTC; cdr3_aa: CASSSLRDTLYGYTF
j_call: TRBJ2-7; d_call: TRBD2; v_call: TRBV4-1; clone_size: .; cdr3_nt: TGCGCCAGCAGCCAAGACGGGCGGGAGAGGGACGAGCAGTACTTC; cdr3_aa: CASSQDGRERDEQYF
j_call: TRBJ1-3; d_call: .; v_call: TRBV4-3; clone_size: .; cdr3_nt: TGCGCCAGCAGCCAAGATCGGACAGCCTCTGGAAACACCATATATTTT; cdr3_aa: CASSQDRTASGNTIYF
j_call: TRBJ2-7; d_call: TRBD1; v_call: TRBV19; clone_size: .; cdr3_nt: TGTGCCAGTAGTACGGGGGACAGGACCTACGAGCAGTACTTC; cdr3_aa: CASSTGDRTYEQYF
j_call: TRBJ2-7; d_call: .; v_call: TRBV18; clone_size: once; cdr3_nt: TGTGCCAGCTCCCGAGAACCGGGACTCCACGAGCAGTACTTC; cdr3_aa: CASSREPGLHEQYF
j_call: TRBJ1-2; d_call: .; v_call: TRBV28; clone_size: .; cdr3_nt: TGTGCCAGCAGTTTAGCCTCCGGGACATACTATGGCTACACCTTC; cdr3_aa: CASSLASGTYYGYTF
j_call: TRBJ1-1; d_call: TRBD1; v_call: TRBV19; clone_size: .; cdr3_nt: TGTGCCAGTAGTCTACACTCAGGGGGCACTGAAGCTTTCTTT; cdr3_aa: CASSLHSGGTEAFF
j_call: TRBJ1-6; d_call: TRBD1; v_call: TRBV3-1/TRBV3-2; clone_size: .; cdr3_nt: TGTGCCAGCAGCCCTTATTCGACAGGGGTGGCTAATTCACCCCTCCACTTT; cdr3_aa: CASSPYSTGVANSPLHF
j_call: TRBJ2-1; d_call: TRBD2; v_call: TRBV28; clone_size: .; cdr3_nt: TGTGCCAGCGCGCATACACCGGGACTAGAGAGTACCTCCTACAATGAGCAGTTCTTC; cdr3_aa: CASAHTPGLESTSYNEQFF
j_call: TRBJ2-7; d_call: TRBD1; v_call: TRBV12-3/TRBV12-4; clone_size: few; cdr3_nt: TGTGCCACCGGGACAGGCAATCTCGAGCAGTACTTC; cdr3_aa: CATGTGNLEQYF
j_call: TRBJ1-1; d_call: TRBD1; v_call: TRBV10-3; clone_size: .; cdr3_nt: TGTGCCATCAGTGGCCTTATGACAGGGGCTTTCTTT; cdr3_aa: CAISGLMTGAFF
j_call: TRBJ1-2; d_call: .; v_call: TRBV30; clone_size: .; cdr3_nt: TGTGCCTGGAGTGTATACCCGGTTAACTATGGCTACACCTTC; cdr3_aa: CAWSVYPVNYGYTF
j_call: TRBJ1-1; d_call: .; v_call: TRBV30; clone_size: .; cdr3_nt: TGTGCCTGGGTCTACCTGACAGTTAACACTGAAGCTTTCTTT; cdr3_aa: CAWVYLTVNTEAFF
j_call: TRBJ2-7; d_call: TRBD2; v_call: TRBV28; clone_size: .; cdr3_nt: TGTGCCAGCTTCCAAGCGGGAGCCCTCTACGAGCAGTACTTC; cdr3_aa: CASFQAGALYEQYF
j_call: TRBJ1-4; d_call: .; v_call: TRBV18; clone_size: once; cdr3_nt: TGTGCCAGCTCACCTAGGGAGGCGACTAATGAAAAACTGTTTTTT; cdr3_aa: CASSPREATNEKLFF
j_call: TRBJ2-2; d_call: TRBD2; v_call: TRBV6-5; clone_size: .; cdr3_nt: TGTGCCAGCAGTATAGCGGGAGGGCCTCCCGGGGAGCTGTTTTTT; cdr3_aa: CASSIAGGPPGELFF
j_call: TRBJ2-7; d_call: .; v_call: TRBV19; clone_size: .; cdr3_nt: TGTGCCAGTAGTATACTTAGAGACAGGGGTTGGACTAGGGAGCAGTACTTC; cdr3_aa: CASSILRDRGWTREQYF